Listed below are T cell receptor beta chains from one sample, sequenced in a study of T-cell memory formation after mild COVID-19. TCRdb independently ran MiXCR on the 5' RACE reads; one entry per CDR3 protein. The repertoire consists of 350,000 to 400,000 distinct CDR3 sequences, with approximately 15% occurring once and the leading ten covering 22%. The sequenced sample was PBMCs or a T cell subset sorted from them (not recorded which). Receptors were obtained from a man younger than 30 who had mild COVID-19 (a few samples of this study predate the infection). Cell type and time point are not known. Each CDR3 is given with its conserved first and last residue. A D gene is named only where the DNA matches it firmly. Size tells how often a clone was seen (once, few, many) or the class of an expanded clone, and some rows leave it out.

J gene	clone size	V gene	D gene	CDR3 protein	CDR3 DNA
TRBJ2-5	many	TRBV7-6	TRBD1	CASSLGTTGGGKTQYF	TGTGCCAGCAGCCTGGGGACGACAGGGGGCGGGAAGACCCAGTACTTC
TRBJ1-1	NA	TRBV18	NA	CASSPGHSNTEAFF	TGTGCCAGCTCACCGGGACATTCGAACACTGAAGCTTTCTTT
TRBJ1-2	NA	TRBV6-2/TRBV6-3	NA	CASRPPLLDGYTF	TGTGCCAGCCGCCCCCCCCTTCTGGATGGCTACACCTTC
TRBJ1-1	once	TRBV9	TRBD1	CASSGGTGSSEAFF	TGTGCCAGCAGCGGGGGGACAGGGTCGTCTGAAGCTTTCTTT
TRBJ1-5	NA	TRBV4-2	NA	CASSWQSNQPQHF	TGTGCCAGCAGTTGGCAGAGCAATCAGCCCCAGCATTTT
TRBJ1-2	few	TRBV25-1	NA	CASSEYNGYTF	TGTGCCAGCAGTGAATATAATGGCTACACCTTC
TRBJ2-7	many	TRBV10-3	NA	CAITSDSYEQYF	TGTGCCATCACATCGGACTCCTACGAGCAGTACTTC
TRBJ1-6	few	TRBV20-1	TRBD1	CSARSQGGSSPLHF	TGCAGTGCTAGATCTCAGGGGGGAAGTTCACCCCTCCACTTT
TRBJ2-1	few	TRBV24-1	NA	CATSDLWTNKYNEQFF	TGTGCCACCAGTGATTTGTGGACGAACAAGTACAATGAGCAGTTCTTC
TRBJ1-6	many	TRBV20-1	NA	CSAGGPSDSPLHF	TGCAGTGCTGGCGGCCCATCGGATTCACCCCTCCACTTT
TRBJ1-2	once	TRBV4-3	NA	CASSQDSLANYGYTF	TGCGCCAGCAGCCAAGATAGTCTGGCTAACTATGGCTACACCTTC
TRBJ1-1	NA	TRBV4-2	NA	CASSQEDRWEAFF	TGTGCCAGCAGCCAGGAGGACAGATGGGAAGCTTTCTTT
TRBJ1-5	few	TRBV27	NA	CASGHSQPQHF	TGTGCCAGCGGTCACAGTCAGCCCCAGCATTTT
TRBJ2-3	few	TRBV6-5	NA	CASSYAPPGAGSTDTQYF	TGTGCCAGCAGTTACGCACCCCCAGGGGCGGGGAGCACAGATACGCAGTATTTT
TRBJ1-4	many	TRBV10-3	NA	CAAGNSLRSNEKLFF	TGTGCCGCTGGGAACAGCCTACGATCTAATGAAAAACTGTTTTTT
TRBJ2-1	NA	TRBV7-3	NA	CASSSLTGTNEQFF	TGTGCCAGCAGCTCACTGACAGGGACTAATGAGCAGTTCTTC
TRBJ2-5	few	TRBV20-1	TRBD1	CSARDPWTGRGETQYF	TGCAGTGCTAGAGATCCCTGGACAGGCCGAGGGGAGACCCAGTACTTC
TRBJ2-5	NA	TRBV3-1	NA	CASSQDRGGPKLTQYF	TGTGCCAGCAGCCAAGACAGGGGGGGGCCGAAATTGACCCAGTACTTC
TRBJ1-5	few	TRBV10-3	NA	CAITPTRDGNQPQHF	TGTGCCATTACCCCCACCCGTGACGGCAATCAGCCCCAGCATTTT
TRBJ2-3	few	TRBV5-6	TRBD1	CASSLIPGQGKDTQYF	TGTGCCAGCAGCTTGATTCCGGGACAGGGGAAAGATACGCAGTATTTT
TRBJ1-5	few	TRBV28	NA	CATSLSNQPQHF	TGTGCCACCTCCTTAAGCAATCAGCCCCAGCATTTT
TRBJ2-3	many	TRBV7-3	NA	CASSSLGGKDTQYF	TGTGCCAGCAGCTCCCTAGGGGGGAAGGATACGCAGTATTTT
TRBJ2-3	few	TRBV4-1	TRBD2	CASSQGAGAAKDTQYF	TGCGCCAGCAGCCAGGGAGCGGGGGCGGCTAAAGATACGCAGTATTTT
TRBJ1-5	few	TRBV28	TRBD1	CASSAWTGGLGNQPQHF	TGTGCCAGCAGTGCATGGACAGGGGGCTTGGGCAATCAGCCCCAGCATTTT
TRBJ2-7	NA	TRBV7-9	NA	CASGPWRTYEQYF	TGTGCCAGCGGGCCCTGGCGAACGTACGAGCAGTACTTC
TRBJ2-3	few	TRBV7-2	NA	CASSSQPTGKWGTDTQYF	TGTGCCAGCAGCTCGCAGCCCACAGGGAAGTGGGGCACAGATACGCAGTATTTT
TRBJ2-2	NA	TRBV11-2	NA	CASSLVGRADGELFF	TGTGCCAGCAGCTTAGTTGGCAGGGCCGACGGGGAGCTGTTTTTT
TRBJ2-3	NA	TRBV5-6	TRBD2	CASSSLIAGSGTDTQYF	TGTGCCAGCAGCTCCCTTATAGCGGGGTCTGGCACAGATACGCAGTATTTT
TRBJ2-3	many	TRBV4-1	NA	CASSQEGAPSTDTQYF	TGCGCCAGCAGCCAAGAGGGTGCACCTAGCACAGATACGCAGTATTTT
TRBJ1-1	many	TRBV7-8	NA	CASSHTGEAFF	TGTGCCAGCAGCCATACAGGGGAAGCTTTCTTT
TRBJ2-7	few	TRBV5-1	NA	CASREAGTLGNREQYF	TGCGCCAGCAGGGAGGCCGGGACACTGGGAAATCGCGAGCAGTACTTC
TRBJ2-4	NA	TRBV4-3	TRBD1	CASSHDVAGQGVNIQYF	TGCGCCAGCAGCCACGATGTCGCGGGACAGGGGGTCAACATTCAGTACTTC
TRBJ2-2	NA	TRBV4-1	NA	CASSRVRVVRSNTGELFF	TGCGCCAGCAGCCGAGTTCGAGTAGTGAGGAGCAACACCGGGGAGCTGTTTTTT
TRBJ2-1	few	TRBV7-2	NA	CASSFEGDSYNEQFF	TGTGCCAGCAGCTTTGAGGGGGACTCCTACAATGAGCAGTTCTTC
TRBJ1-2	NA	TRBV5-4	NA	CASSLGPGAYGYTF	TGTGCCAGCAGCTTGGGCCCCGGGGCCTATGGCTACACCTTC
TRBJ2-1	NA	TRBV24-1	NA	CATSDFGTPSAREQFF	TGTGCCACCAGTGATTTTGGGACTCCCAGCGCGCGGGAGCAGTTCTTC
TRBJ1-2	few	TRBV7-9	TRBD1	CASSLTGGYDYGYTF	TGTGCCAGCAGCTTAACAGGGGGCTACGACTATGGCTACACCTTC
TRBJ2-1	few	TRBV7-9	NA	CASSFSRGYNEQFF	TGTGCCAGCAGCTTTTCCCGGGGCTACAATGAGCAGTTCTTC
TRBJ2-1	many	TRBV9	NA	CASSVTVSSYNEQFF	TGTGCCAGCAGCGTTACAGTTTCCTCCTACAATGAGCAGTTCTTC
TRBJ2-5	NA	TRBV7-3	NA	CASRPAGSETQYF	TGTGCCAGCCGCCCTGCGGGGTCTGAGACCCAGTACTTC
TRBJ2-7	NA	TRBV7-9	TRBD2	CASAWDSGGLSYEQYF	TGTGCCAGCGCTTGGGATTCGGGGGGGTTATCCTACGAGCAGTACTTC
TRBJ2-5	NA	TRBV18	NA	CASSPGPEETQYF	TGTGCCAGCTCACCGGGGCCTGAAGAGACCCAGTACTTC
TRBJ2-1	few	TRBV5-1	NA	CASSLFAEEQFF	TGCGCCAGCAGCTTGTTCGCGGAAGAGCAGTTCTTC
TRBJ2-2	NA	TRBV5-5	TRBD1	CASSRTGQGNTGELFF	TGTGCCAGCAGCAGAACGGGACAGGGGAACACCGGGGAGCTGTTTTTT
TRBJ2-1	few	TRBV2	TRBD1	CASTLRTGGAYNEQFF	TGTGCCAGCACCCTCCGGACAGGGGGCGCGTACAATGAGCAGTTCTTC
TRBJ1-2	few	TRBV11-2	TRBD1	CASSFPPDRADYGYTF	TGTGCCAGCAGTTTCCCACCTGACAGGGCTGACTATGGCTACACCTTC
TRBJ1-3	few	TRBV9	TRBD1	CASSYSGTGETIYF	TGTGCCAGCAGCTATAGCGGGACAGGGGAAACCATATATTTT
TRBJ1-6	few	TRBV4-1	TRBD1	CASSRYGQGRDNSPLHF	TGCGCCAGCAGCCGCTACGGACAGGGCCGAGATAATTCACCCCTCCACTTT
TRBJ1-5	NA	TRBV19	TRBD1	CASSIENRGHQPQHF	TGTGCCAGTAGTATAGAGAACAGGGGTCATCAGCCCCAGCATTTT
TRBJ2-7	few	TRBV12-3/TRBV12-4	NA	CASSLGQLVEQYF	TGTGCCAGCAGTTTAGGACAGTTGGTCGAGCAGTACTTC
TRBJ1-5	NA	TRBV30	NA	CAWSVRGNQPQHF	TGTGCCTGGAGTGTACGGGGAAATCAGCCCCAGCATTTT
TRBJ2-2	NA	TRBV4-2	NA	CASSQVPGTDYTGELFF	TGTGCCAGCAGCCAAGTCCCGGGGACTGATTACACCGGGGAGCTGTTTTTT
TRBJ2-3	NA	TRBV4-2	NA	CASSQGVPGPADTQYF	TGTGCCAGCAGCCAAGGAGTCCCTGGACCGGCAGATACGCAGTATTTT
TRBJ1-6	NA	TRBV12-3/TRBV12-4	NA	CASSPGGRNSPLHF	TGTGCCAGCAGCCCTGGGGGGAGGAATTCACCCCTCCACTTT
TRBJ1-1	NA	TRBV6-2/TRBV6-3	NA	CASSIVRDTEAFF	TGTGCCAGCAGTATCGTCCGGGACACTGAAGCTTTCTTT
TRBJ2-1	NA	TRBV5-1	TRBD2	CASSLALAGVDNEQFF	TGCGCCAGCAGCTTGGCTCTAGCGGGGGTAGACAATGAGCAGTTCTTC